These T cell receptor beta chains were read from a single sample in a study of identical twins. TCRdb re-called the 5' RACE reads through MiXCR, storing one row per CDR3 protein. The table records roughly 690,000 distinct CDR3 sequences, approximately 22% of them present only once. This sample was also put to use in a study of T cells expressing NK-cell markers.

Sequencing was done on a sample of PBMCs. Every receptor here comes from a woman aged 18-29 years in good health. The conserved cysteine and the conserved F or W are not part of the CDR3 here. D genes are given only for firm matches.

CDR3: SATQGARANYGYT; J: TRBJ1-2; D: TRBD1; V: TRBV20-1
CDR3: ASSPSADEQY; J: TRBJ2-7; D: NA; V: TRBV5-5
CDR3: ASSSGTTTSGELF; J: TRBJ2-2; D: TRBD2; V: TRBV7-9
CDR3: ASSTDMRYEQY; J: TRBJ2-7; D: NA; V: TRBV12-3/TRBV12-4
CDR3: SVGRGGSEQF; J: TRBJ2-1; D: NA; V: TRBV29-1
CDR3: ASTPGLAIGGELF; J: TRBJ2-2; D: TRBD2; V: TRBV19
CDR3: SARVSTGAGEQY; J: TRBJ2-7; D: TRBD2; V: TRBV20-1
CDR3: SATSGTDIEAF; J: TRBJ1-1; D: TRBD1; V: TRBV20-1
CDR3: ASSQGQGRAEAF; J: TRBJ1-1; D: TRBD1; V: TRBV3-1
CDR3: ASPFRQVLQF; J: TRBJ2-1; D: NA; V: TRBV6-5
CDR3: ASSRTSGGSYEQY; J: TRBJ2-7; D: TRBD2; V: TRBV18
CDR3: ASTVAVPVGELF; J: TRBJ2-2; D: NA; V: TRBV6-1
CDR3: ASRRGRIHTEAF; J: TRBJ1-1; D: NA; V: TRBV5-1
CDR3: ATSRDLGQSSEQY; J: TRBJ2-7; D: NA; V: TRBV15
CDR3: ASSYQYGTPTYNEQF; J: TRBJ2-1; D: NA; V: TRBV7-2
CDR3: ASRTGGQANYGYT; J: TRBJ1-2; D: TRBD1; V: TRBV6-1
CDR3: SAQHPPGTQY; J: TRBJ2-3; D: NA; V: TRBV20-1
CDR3: SASASSETQY; J: TRBJ2-5; D: NA; V: TRBV20-1
CDR3: ASSQTGEQY; J: TRBJ2-7; D: NA; V: TRBV3-1
CDR3: AIGDREVDTQY; J: TRBJ2-3; D: TRBD1; V: TRBV10-3
CDR3: SASPTEGLQETQY; J: TRBJ2-5; D: NA; V: TRBV20-1
CDR3: ASRPSGGVTDTQY; J: TRBJ2-3; D: TRBD2; V: TRBV7-3
CDR3: ASSVPDPGKDEKLF; J: TRBJ1-4; D: NA; V: TRBV16
CDR3: SARGLNSPLH; J: TRBJ1-6; D: NA; V: TRBV20-1
CDR3: ASSPTSGYYNEQF; J: TRBJ2-1; D: TRBD2; V: TRBV5-1
CDR3: ASRPGWGADTQY; J: TRBJ2-3; D: NA; V: TRBV6-1
CDR3: ASGGADTQY; J: TRBJ2-3; D: TRBD2; V: TRBV12-3/TRBV12-4
CDR3: ASSTGGLNTGELF; J: TRBJ2-2; D: TRBD1; V: TRBV5-1
CDR3: STEAGTQETQY; J: TRBJ2-5; D: TRBD2; V: TRBV29-1
CDR3: ASSQGRGGQATYEQY; J: TRBJ2-7; D: NA; V: TRBV3-1
CDR3: ASSKERNQETQY; J: TRBJ2-5; D: NA; V: TRBV5-1
CDR3: ASSLQTSGANVLT; J: TRBJ2-6; D: NA; V: TRBV5-1
CDR3: ASRAGLWVGQTNTEAF; J: TRBJ1-1; D: TRBD1; V: TRBV6-1
CDR3: ASSQDGGAATQY; J: TRBJ2-3; D: NA; V: TRBV4-3
CDR3: SASSYSGTTYNEQF; J: TRBJ2-1; D: TRBD2; V: TRBV20-1
CDR3: ASSIVTSNEQF; J: TRBJ2-1; D: NA; V: TRBV19
CDR3: ASSQDTGGDEKLF; J: TRBJ1-4; D: NA; V: TRBV4-3
CDR3: ASSLLVDTQY; J: TRBJ2-3; D: NA; V: TRBV7-9
CDR3: AISDGLGGNEQF; J: TRBJ2-1; D: NA; V: TRBV10-3
CDR3: ASSQELGSLENYGYT; J: TRBJ1-2; D: NA; V: TRBV4-2
CDR3: ASSHPWKDTGELF; J: TRBJ2-2; D: NA; V: TRBV3-1
CDR3: ASSGPGQGSYEQY; J: TRBJ2-7; D: TRBD1; V: TRBV28
CDR3: ASLGQGIFYEQY; J: TRBJ2-7; D: NA; V: TRBV11-2
CDR3: ASRGLAGGLRSYNEQF; J: TRBJ2-1; D: TRBD2; V: TRBV6-1
CDR3: ASSLRGGATYEQY; J: TRBJ2-7; D: TRBD2; V: TRBV7-3
CDR3: ASSLEGSSHYEQY; J: TRBJ2-7; D: NA; V: TRBV7-2
CDR3: ASTEGAGFRTDTQY; J: TRBJ2-3; D: TRBD2; V: TRBV6-1
CDR3: ASSLASGGTDTQY; J: TRBJ2-3; D: TRBD2; V: TRBV12-3/TRBV12-4
CDR3: ASTKLRGAGELF; J: TRBJ2-2; D: NA; V: TRBV7-7
CDR3: ASSYVRGDGDTEAF; J: TRBJ1-1; D: NA; V: TRBV6-5
CDR3: SQRGSVGGEQF; J: TRBJ2-1; D: NA; V: TRBV20-1
CDR3: ASSTGASGANVLT; J: TRBJ2-6; D: TRBD1; V: TRBV28
CDR3: SARISGANVLT; J: TRBJ2-6; D: NA; V: TRBV20-1
CDR3: AISDRGLFNNEQF; J: TRBJ2-1; D: TRBD2; V: TRBV10-3
CDR3: SGSRAGLTEAF; J: TRBJ1-1; D: NA; V: TRBV20-1
CDR3: ASSDNFLAGVYEQY; J: TRBJ2-7; D: TRBD2; V: TRBV25-1